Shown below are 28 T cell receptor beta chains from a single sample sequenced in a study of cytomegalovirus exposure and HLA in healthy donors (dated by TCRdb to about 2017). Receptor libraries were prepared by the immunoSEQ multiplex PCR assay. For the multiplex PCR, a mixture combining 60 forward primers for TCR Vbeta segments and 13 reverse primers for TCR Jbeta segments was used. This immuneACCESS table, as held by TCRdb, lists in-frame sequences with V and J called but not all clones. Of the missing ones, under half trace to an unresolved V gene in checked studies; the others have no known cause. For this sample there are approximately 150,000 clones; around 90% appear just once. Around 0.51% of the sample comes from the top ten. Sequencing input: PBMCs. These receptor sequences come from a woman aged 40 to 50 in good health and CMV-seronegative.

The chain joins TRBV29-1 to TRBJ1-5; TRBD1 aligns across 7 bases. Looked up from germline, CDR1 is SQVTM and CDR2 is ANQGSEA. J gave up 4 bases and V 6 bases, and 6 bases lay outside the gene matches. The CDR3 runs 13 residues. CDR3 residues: CSVSDRSNQPQHF. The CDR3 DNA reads TGCAGCGTATCGGACAGGAGTAATCAGCCCCAGCATTTT.

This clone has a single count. The CDR3 coding sequence is TGTGCCACTCTCAGGGACGGGGAGCTGTTTTTT. Residues: CATLRDGELFF. V usage is TRBV9 and J usage is TRBJ2-2, with D possibly TRBD1 on 5 matching bases. The germline gives CDR1 SGDLS, CDR2 YYNGEE. CDR3 length: 11 amino acids. V lost 9 bases to trimming and J lost 7 bases, with 10 bases between them.

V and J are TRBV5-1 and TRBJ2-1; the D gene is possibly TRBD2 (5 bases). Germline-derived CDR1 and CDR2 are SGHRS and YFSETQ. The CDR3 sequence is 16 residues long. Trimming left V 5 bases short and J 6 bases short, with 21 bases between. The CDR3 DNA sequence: TGCGCCAGCAGGGAGGCCCTTTTCACTCCCCCCAATGAGCAGTTCTTC. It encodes CASREALFTPPNEQFF.

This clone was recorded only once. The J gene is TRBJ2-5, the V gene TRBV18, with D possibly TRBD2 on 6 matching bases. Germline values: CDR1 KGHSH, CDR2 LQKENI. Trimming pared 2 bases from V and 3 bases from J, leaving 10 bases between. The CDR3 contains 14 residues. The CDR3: CASSPLGGEETQYF. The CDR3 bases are TGTGCCAGCTCACCATTAGGAGGGGAAGAGACCCAGTACTTC.

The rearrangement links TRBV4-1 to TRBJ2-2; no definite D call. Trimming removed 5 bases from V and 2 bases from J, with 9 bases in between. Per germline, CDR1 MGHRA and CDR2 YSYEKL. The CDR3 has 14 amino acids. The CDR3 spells CASSAYLNTGELFF. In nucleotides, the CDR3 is TGCGCCAGCAGCGCGTACCTAAACACCGGGGAGCTGTTTTTT.

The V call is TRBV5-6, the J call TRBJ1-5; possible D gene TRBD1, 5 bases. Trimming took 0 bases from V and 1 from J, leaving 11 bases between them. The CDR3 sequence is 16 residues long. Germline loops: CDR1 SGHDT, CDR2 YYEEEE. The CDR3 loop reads CASSLGGLGSNQPQHF. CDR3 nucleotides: TGTGCCAGCAGCTTGGGGGGACTAGGAAGCAATCAGCCCCAGCATTTT.

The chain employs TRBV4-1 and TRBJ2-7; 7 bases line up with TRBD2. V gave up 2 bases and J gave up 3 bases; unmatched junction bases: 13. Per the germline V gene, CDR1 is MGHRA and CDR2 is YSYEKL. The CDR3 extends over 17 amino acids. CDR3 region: CASSQLAEEIAGYEQYF. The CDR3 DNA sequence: TGCGCCAGCAGCCAACTAGCCGAGGAGATAGCGGGCTACGAGCAGTACTTC.

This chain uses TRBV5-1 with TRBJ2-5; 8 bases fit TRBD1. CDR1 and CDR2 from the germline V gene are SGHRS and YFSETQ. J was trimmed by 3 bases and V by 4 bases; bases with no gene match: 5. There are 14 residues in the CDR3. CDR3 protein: CASSPQQGEETQYF. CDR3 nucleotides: TGCGCCAGCAGCCCCCAACAGGGGGAAGAGACCCAGTACTTC.

CDR3 sequence reads: CASSPSGTHYNEQFF. CDR3 nucleotide sequence: TGTGCCAGCAGCCCCTCCGGGACACACTACAATGAGCAGTTCTTC. This chain joins TRBV9 and TRBJ2-1; D may be TRBD1 (6 bases). V lost 4 bases to trimming and J lost 3 bases, with 14 bases between them. The CDR3 sequence is 15 residues long. CDR1 SGDLS and CDR2 YYNGEE come from the germline V gene.

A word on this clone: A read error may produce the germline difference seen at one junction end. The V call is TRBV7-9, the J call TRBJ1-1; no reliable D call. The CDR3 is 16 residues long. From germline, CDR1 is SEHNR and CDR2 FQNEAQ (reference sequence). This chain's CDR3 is CSSSFLRPGGWSEAFF. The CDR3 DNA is TGTTCCAGCAGCTTCCTACGGCCGGGAGGATGGAGTGAAGCTTTCTTT.

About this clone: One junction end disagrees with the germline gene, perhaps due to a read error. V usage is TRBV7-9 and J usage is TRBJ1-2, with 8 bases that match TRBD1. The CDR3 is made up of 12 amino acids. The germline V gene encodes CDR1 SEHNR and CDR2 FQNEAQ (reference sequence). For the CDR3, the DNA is TGTTCCAGCAGCTTAGGGGACAGGGGCTACACCTTC. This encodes CSSSLGDRGYTF.

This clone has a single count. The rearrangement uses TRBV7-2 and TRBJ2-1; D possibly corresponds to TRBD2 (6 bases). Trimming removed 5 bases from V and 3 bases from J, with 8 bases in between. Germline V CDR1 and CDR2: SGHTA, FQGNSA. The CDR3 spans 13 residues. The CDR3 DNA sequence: TGTGCCAGCAGCCGTAGCGGCTACAATGAGCAGTTCTTC. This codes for CASSRSGYNEQFF.

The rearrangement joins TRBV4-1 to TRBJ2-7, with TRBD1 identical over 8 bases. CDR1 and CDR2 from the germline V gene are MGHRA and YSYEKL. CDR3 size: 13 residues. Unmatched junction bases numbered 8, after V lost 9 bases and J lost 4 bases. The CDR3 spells CASSAGGEYEQYF. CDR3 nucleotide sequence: TGCGCCAGTTCGGCAGGGGGCGAATACGAGCAGTACTTC.

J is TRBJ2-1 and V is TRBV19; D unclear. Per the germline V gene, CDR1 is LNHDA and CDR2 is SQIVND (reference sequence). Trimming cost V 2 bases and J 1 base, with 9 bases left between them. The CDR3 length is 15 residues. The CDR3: CASSISLPSYNEQFF. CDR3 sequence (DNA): TGTGCCAGTAGTATAAGCTTACCGTCCTACAATGAGCAGTTCTTC.

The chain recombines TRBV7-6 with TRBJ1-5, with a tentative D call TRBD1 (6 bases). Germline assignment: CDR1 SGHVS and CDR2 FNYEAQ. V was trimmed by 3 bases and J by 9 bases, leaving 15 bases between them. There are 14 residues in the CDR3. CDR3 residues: CASSLTGSGGPQHF. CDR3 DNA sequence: TGTGCCAGCAGCTTGACAGGCAGCGGCGGGCCCCAGCATTTT.

The chain's CDR3 is CASSLSLTAANTGELFF. The CDR3 bases are TGTGCCAGCAGCTTATCTTTGACAGCCGCGAACACCGGGGAGCTGTTTTTT. The chain carries TRBV11-1 and TRBJ2-2; possibly TRBD1 for D (5 bases). V lost 2 bases to trimming and J lost 0 bases, with 13 bases between them. The CDR3 contains 17 residues. Germline V gives CDR1 SGHAT, CDR2 FQDESV (reference sequence).

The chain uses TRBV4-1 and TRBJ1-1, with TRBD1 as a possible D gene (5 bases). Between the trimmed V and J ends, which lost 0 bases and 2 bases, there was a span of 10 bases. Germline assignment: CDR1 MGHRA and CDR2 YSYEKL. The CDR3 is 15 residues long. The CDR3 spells CASSQEGAANTEAFF. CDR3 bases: TGCGCCAGCAGCCAAGAAGGGGCGGCTAACACTGAAGCTTTCTTT.

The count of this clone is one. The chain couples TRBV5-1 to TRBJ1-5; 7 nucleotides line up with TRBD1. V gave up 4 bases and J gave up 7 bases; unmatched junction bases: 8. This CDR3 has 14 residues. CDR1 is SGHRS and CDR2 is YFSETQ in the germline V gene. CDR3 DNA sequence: TGCGCCAGCAGCCTCGGGCCAGGGGGACAGCCCCAGCATTTT. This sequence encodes CASSLGPGGQPQHF.

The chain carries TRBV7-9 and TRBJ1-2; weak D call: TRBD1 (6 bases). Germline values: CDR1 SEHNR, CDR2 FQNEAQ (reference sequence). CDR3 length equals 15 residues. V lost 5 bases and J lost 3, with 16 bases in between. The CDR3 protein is CASSTRDTFYYGYTF. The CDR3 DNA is TGTGCCAGCAGCACCCGGGACACCTTTTACTATGGCTACACCTTC.

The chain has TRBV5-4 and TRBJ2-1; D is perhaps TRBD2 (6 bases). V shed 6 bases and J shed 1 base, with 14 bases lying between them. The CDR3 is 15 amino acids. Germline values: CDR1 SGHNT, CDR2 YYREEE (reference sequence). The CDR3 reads CASTRLVSSYNEQFF. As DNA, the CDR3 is TGTGCCAGCACCCGACTAGTATCGTCCTACAATGAGCAGTTCTTC.

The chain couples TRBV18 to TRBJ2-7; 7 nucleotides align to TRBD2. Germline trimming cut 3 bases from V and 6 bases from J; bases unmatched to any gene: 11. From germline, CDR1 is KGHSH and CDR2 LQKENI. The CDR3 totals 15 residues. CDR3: CASSPLAEGESEQYF. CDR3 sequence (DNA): TGTGCCAGCTCACCCCTAGCGGAGGGAGAGAGCGAGCAGTACTTC.

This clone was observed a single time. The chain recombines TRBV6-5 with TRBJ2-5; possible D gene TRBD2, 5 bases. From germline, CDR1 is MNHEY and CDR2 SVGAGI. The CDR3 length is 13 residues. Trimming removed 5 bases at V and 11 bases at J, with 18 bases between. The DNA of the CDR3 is TGTGCCAGCAGTGATTCAGAGGGTGGGGAGCAGTACTTC. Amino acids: CASSDSEGGEQYF.

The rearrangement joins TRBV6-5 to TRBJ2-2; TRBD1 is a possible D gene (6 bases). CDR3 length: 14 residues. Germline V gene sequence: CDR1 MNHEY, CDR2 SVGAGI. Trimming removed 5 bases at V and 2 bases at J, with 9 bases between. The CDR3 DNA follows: TGTGCCAGCAGTAACAGGGTCAACACCGGGGAGCTGTTTTTT. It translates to CASSNRVNTGELFF.

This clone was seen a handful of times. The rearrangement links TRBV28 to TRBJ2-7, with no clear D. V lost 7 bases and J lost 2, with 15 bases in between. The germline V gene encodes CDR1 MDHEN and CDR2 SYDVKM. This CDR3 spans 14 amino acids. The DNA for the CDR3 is TGTGCCAGCAACGGAGTCGGTTCTGCCTACGAGCAGTACTTC. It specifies CASNGVGSAYEQYF.

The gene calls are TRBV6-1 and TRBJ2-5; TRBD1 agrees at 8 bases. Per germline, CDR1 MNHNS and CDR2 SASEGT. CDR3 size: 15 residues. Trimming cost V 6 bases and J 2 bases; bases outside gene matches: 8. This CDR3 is CASSSTGAVQETQYF. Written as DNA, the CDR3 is TGTGCCAGCAGCTCGACAGGGGCTGTTCAAGAGACCCAGTACTTC.

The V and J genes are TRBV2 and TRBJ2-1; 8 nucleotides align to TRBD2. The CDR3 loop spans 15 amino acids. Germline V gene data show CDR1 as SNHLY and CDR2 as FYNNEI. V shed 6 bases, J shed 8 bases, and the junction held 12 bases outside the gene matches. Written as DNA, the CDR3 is TGTGCCAGCAGAGATCCGGGACTAGATTGGGATGAGCAGTTCTTC. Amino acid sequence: CASRDPGLDWDEQFF.

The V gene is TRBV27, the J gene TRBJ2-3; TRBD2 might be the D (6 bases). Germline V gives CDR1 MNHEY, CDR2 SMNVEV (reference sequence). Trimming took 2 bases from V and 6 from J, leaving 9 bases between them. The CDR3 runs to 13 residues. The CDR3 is CASSLNGGDTQYF. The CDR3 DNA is TGTGCCAGCAGTTTAAATGGGGGGGATACGCAGTATTTT.

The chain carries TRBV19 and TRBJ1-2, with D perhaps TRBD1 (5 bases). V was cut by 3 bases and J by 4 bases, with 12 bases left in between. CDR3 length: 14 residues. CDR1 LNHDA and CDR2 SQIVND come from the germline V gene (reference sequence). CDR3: CASSMQGNPYGYTF. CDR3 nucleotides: TGTGCCAGTAGTATGCAGGGAAACCCCTATGGCTACACCTTC.